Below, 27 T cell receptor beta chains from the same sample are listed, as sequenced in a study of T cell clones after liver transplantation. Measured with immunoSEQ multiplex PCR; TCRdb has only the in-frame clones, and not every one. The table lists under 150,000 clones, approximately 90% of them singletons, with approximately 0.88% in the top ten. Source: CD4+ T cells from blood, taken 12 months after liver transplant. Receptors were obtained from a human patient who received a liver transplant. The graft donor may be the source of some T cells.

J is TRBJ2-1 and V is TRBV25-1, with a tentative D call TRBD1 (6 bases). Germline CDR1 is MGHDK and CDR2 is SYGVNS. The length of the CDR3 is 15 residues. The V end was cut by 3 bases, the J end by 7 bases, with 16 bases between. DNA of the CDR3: TGTGCCAGCAGTGACGGCAGGGGCATGGTTAATGAGCAGTTCTTC. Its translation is CASSDGRGMVNEQFF.

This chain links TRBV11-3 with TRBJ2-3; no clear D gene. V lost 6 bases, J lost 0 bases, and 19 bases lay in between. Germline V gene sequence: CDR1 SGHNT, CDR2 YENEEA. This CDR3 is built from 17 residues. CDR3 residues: CASRPDDTAESTDTQYF. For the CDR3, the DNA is TGTGCCAGCAGACCGGATGACACCGCGGAGAGCACAGATACGCAGTATTTT.

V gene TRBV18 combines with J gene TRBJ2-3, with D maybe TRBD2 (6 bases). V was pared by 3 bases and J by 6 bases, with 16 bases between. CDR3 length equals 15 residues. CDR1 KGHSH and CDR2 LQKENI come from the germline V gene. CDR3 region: CASSPPGTAGDTQYF. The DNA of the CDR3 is TGTGCCAGCTCACCCCCCGGGACTGCGGGGGATACGCAGTATTTT. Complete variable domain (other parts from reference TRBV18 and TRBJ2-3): NAGVMQNPRHLVRRRGQEARLRCSPMKGHSHVYWYRQLPEEGLKFMVYLQKENIIDESGMPKERFSAEFPKEGPSILRIQQVVRGDSAAYFCASSPPGTAGDTQYFGPGTRLTVL.

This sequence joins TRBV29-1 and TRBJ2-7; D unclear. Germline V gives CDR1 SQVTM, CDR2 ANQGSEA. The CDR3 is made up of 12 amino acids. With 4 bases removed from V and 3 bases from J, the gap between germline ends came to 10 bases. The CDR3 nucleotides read TGCAGCGTTGTTACGGCAGTCTACGAGCAGTACTTC. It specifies CSVVTAVYEQYF.

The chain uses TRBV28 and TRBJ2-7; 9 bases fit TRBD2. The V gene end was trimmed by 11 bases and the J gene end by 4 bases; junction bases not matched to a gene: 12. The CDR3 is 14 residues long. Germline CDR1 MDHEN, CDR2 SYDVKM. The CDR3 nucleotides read TGTGCCTCGGGAGTAGCGGGAGCATCGTACGAGCAGTACTTC. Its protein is CASGVAGASYEQYF.

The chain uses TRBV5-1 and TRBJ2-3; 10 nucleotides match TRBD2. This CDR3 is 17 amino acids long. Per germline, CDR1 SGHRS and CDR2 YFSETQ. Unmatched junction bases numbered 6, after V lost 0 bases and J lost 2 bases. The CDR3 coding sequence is TGCGCCAGCAGCTTGGTCCCTAGCGGGAGTTCCACAGATACGCAGTATTTT. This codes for CASSLVPSGSSTDTQYF. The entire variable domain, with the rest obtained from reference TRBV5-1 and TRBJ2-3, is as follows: KAGVTQTPRYLIKTRGQQVTLSCSPISGHRSVSWYQQTPGQGLQFLFEYFSETQRNKGNFPGRFSGRQFSNSRSEMNVSTLELGDSALYLCASSLVPSGSSTDTQYFGPGTRLTVL.

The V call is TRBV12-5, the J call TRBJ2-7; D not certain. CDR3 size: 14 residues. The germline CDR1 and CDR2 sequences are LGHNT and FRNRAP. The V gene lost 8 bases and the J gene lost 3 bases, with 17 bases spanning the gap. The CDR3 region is CASSPLVGSYEQYF. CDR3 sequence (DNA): TGTGCTAGTTCACCCCTGGTGGGAAGCTACGAGCAGTACTTC.

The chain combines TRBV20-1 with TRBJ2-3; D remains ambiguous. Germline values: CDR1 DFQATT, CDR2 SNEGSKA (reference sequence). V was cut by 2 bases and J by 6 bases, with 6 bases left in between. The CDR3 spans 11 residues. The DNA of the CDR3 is TGCAGTGCTAGAACTGGGGATACGCAGTATTTT. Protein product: CSARTGDTQYF.

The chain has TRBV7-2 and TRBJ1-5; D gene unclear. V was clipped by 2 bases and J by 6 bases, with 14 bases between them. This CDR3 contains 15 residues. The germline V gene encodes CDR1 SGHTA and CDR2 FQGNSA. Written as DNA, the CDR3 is TGTGCCAGCAGCTTAAGATTCGGGTCCGCTCAGCCCCAGCATTTT. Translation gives CASSLRFGSAQPQHF.

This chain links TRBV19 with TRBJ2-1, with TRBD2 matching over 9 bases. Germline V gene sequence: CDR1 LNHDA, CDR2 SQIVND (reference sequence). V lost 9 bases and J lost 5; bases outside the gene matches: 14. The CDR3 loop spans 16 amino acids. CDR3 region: CASRFGGLAPHNEQFF. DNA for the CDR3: TGTGCCAGCCGATTCGGAGGACTAGCGCCTCACAATGAGCAGTTCTTC.

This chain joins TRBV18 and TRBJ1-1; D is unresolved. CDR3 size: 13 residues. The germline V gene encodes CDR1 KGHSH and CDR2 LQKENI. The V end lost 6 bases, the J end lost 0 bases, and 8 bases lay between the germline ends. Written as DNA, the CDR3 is TGTGCCAGCTCTGAAACAGTGAACACTGAAGCTTTCTTT. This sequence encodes CASSETVNTEAFF.

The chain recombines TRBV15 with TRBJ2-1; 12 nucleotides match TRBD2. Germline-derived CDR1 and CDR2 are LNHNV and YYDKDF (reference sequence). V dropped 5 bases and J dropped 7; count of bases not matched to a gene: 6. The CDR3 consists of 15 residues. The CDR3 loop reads CATSPSGRAWNEQFF. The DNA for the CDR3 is TGTGCCACCAGCCCTAGCGGGAGGGCTTGGAATGAGCAGTTCTTC. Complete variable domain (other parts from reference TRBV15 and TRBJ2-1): DAMVIQNPRYQVTQFGKPVTLSCSQTLNHNVMYWYQQKSSQAPKLLFHYYDKDFNNEADTPDNFQSRRPNTSFCFLDIRSPGLGDTAMYLCATSPSGRAWNEQFFGPGTRLTVL.

The CDR3 DNA is TGTGCCAGCACTCCGGTCCCCAACTACTACGAGCAGTACTTC. This sequence encodes CASTPVPNYYEQYF. The chain combines TRBV28 with TRBJ2-7; D uncertain. CDR1 and CDR2 (germline): MDHEN, SYDVKM. Trimming cost V 7 bases and J 3 bases, with 16 bases left between them. This CDR3 is built from 14 residues. Supplemented by reference TRBV28 and TRBJ2-7, the full variable domain reads DVKVTQSSRYLVKRTGEKVFLECVQDMDHENMFWYRQDPGLGLRLIYFSYDVKMKEKGDIPEGYSVSREKKERFSLILESASTNQTSMYLCASTPVPNYYEQYFGPGTRLTVT.

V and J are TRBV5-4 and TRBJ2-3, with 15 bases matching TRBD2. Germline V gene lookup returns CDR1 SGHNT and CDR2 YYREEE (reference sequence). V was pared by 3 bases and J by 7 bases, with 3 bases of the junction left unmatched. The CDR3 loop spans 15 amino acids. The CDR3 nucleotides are TGTGCCAGCAGCTCGGGACTAGCGGGAGGAAATACGCAGTATTTT. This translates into CASSSGLAGGNTQYF.

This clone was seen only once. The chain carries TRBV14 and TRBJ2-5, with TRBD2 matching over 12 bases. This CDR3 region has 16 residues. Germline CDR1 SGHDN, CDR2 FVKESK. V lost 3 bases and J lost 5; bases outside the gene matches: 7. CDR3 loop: CASSHRTSGIRETQYF. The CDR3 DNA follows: TGTGCCAGCAGCCATAGGACTAGCGGGATTAGGGAGACCCAGTACTTC.

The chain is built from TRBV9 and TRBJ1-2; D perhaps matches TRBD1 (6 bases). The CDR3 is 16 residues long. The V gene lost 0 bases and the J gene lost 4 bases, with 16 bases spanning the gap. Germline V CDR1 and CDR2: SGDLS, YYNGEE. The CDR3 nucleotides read TGTGCCAGCAGCGTAGGAGGGGGTGCGTCTCTCTATGGCTACACCTTC. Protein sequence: CASSVGGGASLYGYTF.

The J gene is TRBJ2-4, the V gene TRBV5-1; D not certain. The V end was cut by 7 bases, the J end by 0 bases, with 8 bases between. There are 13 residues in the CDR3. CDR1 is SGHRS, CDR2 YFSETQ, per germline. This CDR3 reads CASEDGAKNIQYF. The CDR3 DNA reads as TGCGCCAGCGAGGATGGAGCCAAAAACATTCAGTACTTC.

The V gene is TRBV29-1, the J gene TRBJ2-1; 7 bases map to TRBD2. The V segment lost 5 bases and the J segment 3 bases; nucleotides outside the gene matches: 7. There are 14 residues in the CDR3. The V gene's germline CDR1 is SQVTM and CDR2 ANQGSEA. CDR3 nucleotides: TGCAGCGTTTCCGGGACTACGTTCTACAATGAGCAGTTCTTC. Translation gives CSVSGTTFYNEQFF.

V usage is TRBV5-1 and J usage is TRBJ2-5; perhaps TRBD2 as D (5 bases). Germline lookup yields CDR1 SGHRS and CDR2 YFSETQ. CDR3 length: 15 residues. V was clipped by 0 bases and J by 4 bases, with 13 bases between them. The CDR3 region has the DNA TGCGCCAGCAGCTTGGCCTCGGGGTTTGGAGAGACCCAGTACTTC. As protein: CASSLASGFGETQYF.

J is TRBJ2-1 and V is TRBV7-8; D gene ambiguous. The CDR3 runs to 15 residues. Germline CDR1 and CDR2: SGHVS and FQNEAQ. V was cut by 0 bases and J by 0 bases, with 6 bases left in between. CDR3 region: CASSLAGSSYNEQFF. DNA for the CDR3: TGTGCCAGCAGCTTAGCGGGCAGCTCCTACAATGAGCAGTTCTTC.

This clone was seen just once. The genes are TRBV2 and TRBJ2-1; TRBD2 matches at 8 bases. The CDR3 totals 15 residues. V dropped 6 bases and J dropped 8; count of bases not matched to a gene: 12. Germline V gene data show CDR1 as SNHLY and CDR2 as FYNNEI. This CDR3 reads CASSRGSGRRDEQFF. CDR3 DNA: TGTGCCAGCAGCCGTGGAAGCGGGAGACGGGATGAGCAGTTCTTC.

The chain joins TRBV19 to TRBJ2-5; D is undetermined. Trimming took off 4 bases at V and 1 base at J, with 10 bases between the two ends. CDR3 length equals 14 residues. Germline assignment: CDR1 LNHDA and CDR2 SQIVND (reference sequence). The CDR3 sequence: CASSSMALQETQYF. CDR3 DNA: TGTGCCAGTAGTAGCATGGCACTCCAAGAGACCCAGTACTTC.

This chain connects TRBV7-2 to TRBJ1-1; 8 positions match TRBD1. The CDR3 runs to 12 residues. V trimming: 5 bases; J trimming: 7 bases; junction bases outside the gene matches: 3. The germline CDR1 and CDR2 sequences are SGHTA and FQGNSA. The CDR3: CASSPGQGEAFF. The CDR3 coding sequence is TGTGCCAGCAGCCCCGGACAGGGTGAAGCTTTCTTT.

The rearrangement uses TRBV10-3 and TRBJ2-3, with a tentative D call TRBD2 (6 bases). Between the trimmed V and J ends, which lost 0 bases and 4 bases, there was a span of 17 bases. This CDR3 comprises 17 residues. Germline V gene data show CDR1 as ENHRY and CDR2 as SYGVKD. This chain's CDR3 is CAISESRRLGMADTQYF. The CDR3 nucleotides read TGTGCCATCAGTGAGTCGAGGAGACTAGGAATGGCAGATACGCAGTATTTT.

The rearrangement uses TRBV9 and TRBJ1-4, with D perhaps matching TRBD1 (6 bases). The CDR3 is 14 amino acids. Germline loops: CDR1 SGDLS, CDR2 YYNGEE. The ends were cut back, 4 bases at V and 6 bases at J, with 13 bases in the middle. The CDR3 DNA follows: TGTGCCAGCAGCCCTCCGGGGGGCTATGAAAAACTGTTTTTT. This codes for CASSPPGGYEKLFF. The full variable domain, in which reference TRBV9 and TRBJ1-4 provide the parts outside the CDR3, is DSGVTQTPKHLITATGQRVTLRCSPRSGDLSVYWYQQSLDQGLQFLIQYYNGEERAKGNILERFSAQQFPDLHSELNLSSLELGDSALYFCASSPPGGYEKLFFGSGTQLSVL.

CDR3 coding DNA: TGTGCCAGCAGTGAATCTTATGGGGTAGGAAACACTGAAGCTTTCTTT. Its translation is CASSESYGVGNTEAFF. The V gene is TRBV6-1, the J gene TRBJ1-1; D gene unclear. The CDR3 runs to 16 residues. The V gene lost 2 bases and the J gene lost 2 bases, with 15 bases spanning the gap. Per the germline V gene, CDR1 is MNHNS and CDR2 is SASEGT.

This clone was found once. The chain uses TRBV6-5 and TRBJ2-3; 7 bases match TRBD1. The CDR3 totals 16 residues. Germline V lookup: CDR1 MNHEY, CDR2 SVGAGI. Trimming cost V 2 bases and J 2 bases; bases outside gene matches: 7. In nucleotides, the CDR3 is TGTGCCAGCAGTTACGGATCAGGGGGTTTCACAGATACGCAGTATTTT. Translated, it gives CASSYGSGGFTDTQYF.